These 2 T cell receptor beta chains share one sample of origin, sequenced in a study of cytomegalovirus exposure and HLA in healthy donors. 60 Vbeta and 13 Jbeta primers were used in PCR. The method was immunoSEQ multiplex PCR; TCRdb's version includes in-frame clones alone and lacks a portion of them. The table lists roughly 170,000 clones, roughly 80% of them singletons. The sequencing input was PBMCs. The receptors stem from a young woman in good health and CMV-seronegative.

The chain has TRBV7-9 and TRBJ2-3, with unresolved D. CDR3 length: 12 amino acids. The germline gives CDR1 SEHNR, CDR2 FQNEAQ (reference sequence). V was pared by 5 bases and J by 7 bases, with 10 bases between. The CDR3 sequence: CASSLEQYTQYF. The CDR3 bases are TGTGCCAGCAGCCTCGAACAGTATACGCAGTATTTT. Full variable domain (outside the CDR3, taken from reference TRBV7-9 and TRBJ2-3): DTGVSQNPRHKITKRGQNVTFRCDPISEHNRLYWYRQTLGQGPEFLTYFQNEAQLEKSRLLSDRFSAERPKGSFSTLEIQRTEQGDSAMYLCASSLEQYTQYFGPGTRLTVL.

This clone was counted once. The chain links TRBV29-1 to TRBJ1-1; 8 bases are shared with TRBD1. The CDR3 has 13 amino acids. The V and J ends lost 4 bases and 6 bases, in that order; junction bases with no gene match: 7. Germline lookup yields CDR1 SQVTM and CDR2 ANQGSEA. This chain's CDR3 is CSVGQGIFSEAFF. CDR3 in DNA: TGCAGCGTTGGACAGGGGATTTTCTCTGAAGCTTTCTTT.